The 10 T cell receptor delta chains in this list originate from one sample, sequenced in a study of DNA immune sequencing with unique molecular identifiers. All 8 TRDV and 4 TRDJ genes were targeted in 32-plex amplification of genomic DNA. In approximately 3 barcoding PCR cycles, molecules received a 12-nucleotide UMI, then adapter PCR followed. TCRdb re-processed the multiplex PCR reads via CATT. The data show thousands of delta-chain clones, about 19% seen once. Source material: gamma-delta T cells from PBMCs. The receptor source for this set is a human donor in good health.

Details on this clone: This sequence may be a read error, since a much larger clone differs from it by one base. V gene TRDV1 combines with J gene TRDJ1, with TRDD3 matching 12 bases. The junction had 21 bases not matched to a gene; V was cut back by 1 base and J by 0 bases. The CDR3 totals 23 residues. Germline V CDR1 and CDR2: TSWWSYY, QGS. The CDR3 DNA follows: TGTGCTCTTGGGGAACCCCTCGGCCGGCTCACTTACTGGGGGATACTGTACACCGATAAACTCATCTTT. It specifies CALGEPLGRLTYWGILYTDKLIF.

About this clone itself: It is likely a read error: a sequence one base away is far more abundant. CDR3 in amino acids: CACDTAGIRDWDTLQMFF. CDR3 bases: TGTGCCTGTGACACGGCGGGGATACGCGATTGGGACACCCTACAGATGTTTTTC. V and J are TRDV2 and TRDJ3; 9 bases align to TRDD3. Germline loops: CDR1 GEAIGNYY, CDR2 EKD. The CDR3 totals 18 residues.

Details on this clone: With only one base between it and a far larger clone, this is likely a read error. The V and J genes are TRDV1 and TRDJ2; D uncertain. The germline V and J ends were trimmed by 9 bases and 8 bases, with 19 bases remaining between them. The CDR3 has 14 amino acids. Germline V gene sequence: CDR1 TSWWSYY, CDR2 QGS. DNA of the CDR3: TGTGCTCTGGTCCAGCGTGGCTGGCCGGCACAACTCTTCTTT. Its translation: CALVQRGWPAQLFF.

This clone appeared a few times. The chain has TRDV1 and TRDJ1, with 9 positions matching TRDD3. The CDR3 runs 21 residues. V was pared by 5 bases and J by 0 bases, with 22 bases of the junction left unmatched. Per germline, CDR1 TSWWSYY and CDR2 QGS. CDR3 residues: CALGNSPLFGWGMAYTDKLIF. The CDR3 coding sequence is TGTGCTCTTGGGAATTCCCCCCTCTTCGGCTGGGGGATGGCGTACACCGATAAACTCATCTTT.

Turning to this clone: Only one base separates this from a far larger clonotype, so it likely reflects a read error. The chain links TRDV3 to TRDJ1, with 10 bases matching TRDD3. Germline assignment: CDR1 TVYSNPD and CDR2 GDNSRS (reference sequence). The trim removed 4 bases at V and 1 base at J, leaving 27 bases unmatched. The CDR3 runs 21 residues. CDR3 sequence reads: CAYTPSIQSFTGGFLTDKLIF. CDR3 coding DNA: TGTGCCTACACTCCCTCAATCCAGTCTTTTACTGGGGGATTCCTCACCGATAAACTCATCTTT.

Remarks on this clone: The likely explanation is a read error, given a far larger clone one base away. This chain joins TRDV2 and TRDJ1; 13 nucleotides agree with TRDD3. Germline V gene lookup returns CDR1 GEAIGNYY and CDR2 EKD. CDR3 length equals 21 residues. CDR3 residues: CACDTMVSTGGYDHNTDNLIF. In nucleotides, the CDR3 is TGTGCCTGTGACACCATGGTTAGTACTGGGGGATACGACCACAACACCGATAATCTCATCTTT.

By share of the sample, this clone is medium-sized. The chain links TRDV2 to TRDJ1; TRDD3 aligns across 9 bases. The V gene's germline CDR1 is GEAIGNYY and CDR2 EKD. The CDR3 consists of 16 residues. V gave up 3 bases and J gave up 0 bases; unmatched junction bases: 7. CDR3 amino acids: CACDALLGDHTDKLIF. For the CDR3, the DNA is TGTGCCTGTGACGCGCTACTGGGGGACCACACCGATAAACTCATCTTT.

This clone was detected a few times. The chain has TRDV2 and TRDJ3, with TRDD3 matching over 9 bases. The V segment lost 0 bases and the J segment 0 bases; nucleotides outside the gene matches: 14. Germline lookup yields CDR1 GEAIGNYY and CDR2 EKD. The CDR3 runs 22 residues. The CDR3 loop is CACDTSWTGGPPSSWDTRQMFF. The CDR3 nucleotides read TGTGCCTGTGACACCTCTTGGACTGGGGGACCGCCCAGCTCCTGGGACACCCGACAGATGTTTTTC.

By sample share, this clone is medium-sized. The rearrangement joins TRDV2 to TRDJ1; 13 positions match TRDD3. The CDR3 contains 15 residues. V lost 6 bases to trimming and J lost 3 bases; unmatched junction nucleotides: 6. In germline, CDR1 is GEAIGNYY, CDR2 EKD. The CDR3 loop reads CACLVLGDTADKLIF. In DNA, the CDR3 is TGTGCCTGTCTGGTACTGGGGGATACGGCCGATAAACTCATCTTT.

By proportion, this clone is medium-sized. The chain uses TRDV1 and TRDJ1; D is unclear. CDR3 size: 18 residues. Trimming stripped 1 base from V and 0 bases from J, with 18 bases between. Germline V gene data show CDR1 as TSWWSYY and CDR2 as QGS. CDR3 in DNA: TGTGCTCTTGGGGAACCGTGCCCTGTCAAAAAGTACACCGATAAACTCATCTTT. Translated, it gives CALGEPCPVKKYTDKLIF.